This TCR beta chain was captured by sequencing in a study of neurological immune-mediated disorders. Germline loops: CDR1 MNHEY, CDR2 SVGAGI. V shed 0 bases and J shed 2 bases, with 10 bases lying between them. The CDR3 spans 15 residues. TCRdb passed the 5' RACE reads through MiXCR, listing each CDR3 protein once. The sample records more than 50,000 distinct CDR3 sequences, 10% to 12% being singletons. The sample taken for sequencing was PBMCs. The chain recombines TRBV6-5 with TRBJ2-5, with D possibly matching TRBD1 (5 bases). The TCR originated in a man between 60 and 70 years old in good health. The CDR3 loop reads CASSYSRTRQETQYF. Written as DNA, the CDR3 is TGTGCCAGCAGTTACTCCCGGACACGGCAAGAGACCCAGTACTTC.